Listed here is a single TCR beta chain. Its recognized antigen is unknown. Per-base qualities were not stored, and no clone one base away is much larger. The CDR3 covers 14 residues, taking in both the cysteine and the phenylalanine. The entry retains the CDR3 DNA only, 42 bases that are in frame from base 1. According to the germline V gene, CDR1 reads MNHEY and CDR2 reads SVGEGT. Relative to germline, V is 7 bases shorter and J is 9 bases shorter, with 16 bases between their ends. High-throughput TCR beta sequencing profiled peripheral blood CD8+ and CD4+ T cells from healthy donors, Susac syndrome patients and multiple sclerosis patients. The healthy donors served as controls matched for age and sex. Bulk CD8+ and CD4+ T cells were purified by magnetic negative isolation, whereas CD8+ TEMRA cells were enriched by FACS. Blood was drawn into EDTA tubes, processed within 24 hours, and PBMCs were isolated by density gradient centrifugation. PBMCs intended for TCR sequencing were frozen in liquid nitrogen and were later thawed in a 37 degrees C water bath. The sorted or isolated CD4+, CD8+ and CD8+ TEMRA cells had a purity of 90% or higher.

RNA was extracted with the RNeasy kit and roughly 0.5 to 1 ug was reverse transcribed using random hexamers. TCR beta CDR3 regions were amplified with the immunoSEQ multiplex PCR assay covering 54 Vbeta and 13 Jbeta segments. To correct PCR amplification bias, a synthetic template baseline was used for both primer optimization and computational correction. As for the authors' bioinformatics: Only productive sequences were kept, with reads annotated to V, D and J genes according to IMGT and analyzed in immunoSEQ Analyzer. Clonality was computed as one minus Shannon entropy normalized by log2 of the number of productive unique sequences. Public and private clones were assessed among the 100 most prevalent clones of each patient and control. Clones were defined as Susac-specific when absent from the healthy and MS cohorts, from approximately 970 published viral clones and from other ImmuneACCESS disease sequences. TCRdb ran its own pipeline on the public reads, namely fastp trimming at Q25 and MiXCR clone calling, and kept in-frame beta chains. Rows merge per CDR3 protein into single entries with the most common DNA and genes. The V and J calls reflect TCRdb's pipeline rather than the authors' work. The table for this sample lists approximately 100,000 distinct CDR3 sequences; about nine tenths of them were counted only once. 0.11% to 0.15% of the sample is held by the ten biggest clonotypes.

This entry is derived from a study of CD8 T cells in Susac syndrome (dated by TCRdb to about 2019). A note on the overall study: Whether CD8+ T cell activation and differentiation in Susac syndrome was antigen driven was tested using repertoire sequencing.

Findings and caveats that apply to the study as a whole: The number of individuals in the TCR sequencing and HLA analysis was acknowledged as relatively small.

The sequence derives from a human donor in good health. The sequence links TRBV6-2 or TRBV6-3 to TRBJ1-6; the D gene is not confidently resolved. Sample: CD4+ T cells from PBMCs. The CDR3 reads CASTRTALSSPLHF. The DNA sequence is TGTGCCAGCACCCGCACGGCCCTATCTTCACCCCTCCACTTT.